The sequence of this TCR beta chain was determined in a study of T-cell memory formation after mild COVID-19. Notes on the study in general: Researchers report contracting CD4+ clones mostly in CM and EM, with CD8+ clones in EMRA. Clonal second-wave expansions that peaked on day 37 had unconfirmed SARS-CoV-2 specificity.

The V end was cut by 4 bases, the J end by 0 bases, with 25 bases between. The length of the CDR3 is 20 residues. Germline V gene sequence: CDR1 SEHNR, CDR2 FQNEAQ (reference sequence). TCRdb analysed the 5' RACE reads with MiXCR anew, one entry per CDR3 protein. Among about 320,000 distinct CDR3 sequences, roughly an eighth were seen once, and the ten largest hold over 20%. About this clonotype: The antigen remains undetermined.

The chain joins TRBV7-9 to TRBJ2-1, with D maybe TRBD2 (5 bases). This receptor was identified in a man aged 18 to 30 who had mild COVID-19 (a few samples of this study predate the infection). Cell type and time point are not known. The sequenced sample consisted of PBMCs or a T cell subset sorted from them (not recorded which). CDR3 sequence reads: CASSSQYSSGGPFSYNEQFF. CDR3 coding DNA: TGTGCCAGCAGCTCCCAGTATTCCAGCGGAGGACCATTCTCCTACAATGAGCAGTTCTTC.